The entry below gives a single T cell receptor beta chain sequence along with its context. These data originate in a study of blood T cell repertoires in COVID-19. Study-wide background: The samples span acute and convalescent COVID-19 from the United States, Italy and Spain. Nucleic acid was either cDNA or gDNA, and it came from T cells, B-cell-depleted T cells, or PBMCs.

This CDR3 is 13 amino acids long. The V end was cut by 6 bases, the J end by 1 base, with 9 bases between. In the original workflow: Reference gene primer amplification gave nucleated cell count estimates. Only in-frame clones appear in the TCRdb table, and some are missing; sequencing was by immunoSEQ multiplex PCR. V and J calls and clone size are copied from that table; D and trimming were computed from the DNA. The sample has around 60,000 clones, about 88% seen once; the top ten hold 13% to 15%. The chain joins TRBV12-3 or TRBV12-4 to TRBJ1-1, with D possibly TRBD1 on 6 matching bases. This TCR derives from a woman aged 60-75 years with active COVID-19. Source material: peripheral blood. CDR3: CASRTQGNTEAFF. For the CDR3, the DNA is TGTGCCAGCAGAACACAGGGGAACACTGAAGCTTTCTTT.